The 9 T cell receptor beta chains listed next were all sequenced from one sample in a study of shared clonotypes between healthy human individuals. The naive CD8 subset, CD45RO-negative cells positively selected for CCR7, excluded terminally differentiated effector memory CD45RA+ cells. Sequenced by immunoSEQ multiplex PCR; TCRdb stores in-frame clones only, minus some. The sample shows more than 2 million clones, 80% to 95% of them seen only once. The sample was naive CD8+ T cells from PBMCs. The receptors come from a man younger than 35 in good health. Some clones in this sample may be carry-over from other donors' samples.

This chain uses TRBV29-1 with TRBJ2-2; D remains unclear. CDR1 is SQVTM and CDR2 is ANQGSEA in the germline V gene. The CDR3 runs 14 residues. The germline V and J ends were trimmed by 6 bases and 1 base, with 12 bases remaining between them. CDR3 residues: CSVMDGQNTGELFF. The CDR3 DNA reads TGCAGCGTAATGGACGGTCAGAACACCGGGGAGCTGTTTTTT.

The chain couples TRBV7-8 to TRBJ1-5; 7 positions match TRBD1. The CDR3 runs 17 residues. After removal of 5 bases from V and 5 bases from J, the junction contained 15 bases not matched to a gene. Germline CDR1 reads SGHVS; CDR2 reads FQNEAQ. This CDR3 reads CASSLLTGQVGDQPQHF. CDR3 DNA sequence: TGTGCCAGCAGCCTGTTGACAGGGCAGGTAGGGGATCAGCCCCAGCATTTT.

The CDR3 region is CASSLGPQGQSRYGYTF. The CDR3 nucleotides are TGTGCCAGCAGCTTGGGGCCACAGGGACAATCGCGCTATGGCTACACCTTC. V gene TRBV5-6 combines with J gene TRBJ1-2, with D perhaps TRBD1 (6 bases). In germline, CDR1 is SGHDT, CDR2 YYEEEE. V shed 0 bases and J shed 4 bases, with 19 bases lying between them. The CDR3 loop spans 17 amino acids.

The genes are TRBV7-6 and TRBJ2-1; D is ambiguous. The CDR3 has 13 residues. Deletions cut 0 bases from V and 8 bases from J, with 8 bases between. CDR1 is SGHVS, CDR2 FNYEAQ, per germline. CDR3 in amino acids: CASSLAVRDEQFF. The CDR3 DNA reads as TGTGCCAGCAGCTTAGCGGTACGGGATGAGCAGTTCTTC.

The rearrangement uses TRBV15 and TRBJ1-1; perhaps TRBD1 as D (6 bases). Per the germline V gene, CDR1 is LNHNV and CDR2 is YYDKDF (reference sequence). Trimming removed 1 base at V and 7 bases at J, with 16 bases between. There are 15 residues in the CDR3. The CDR3 bases are TGTGCCACCAGCAGAGCTGGGGGCTCCGATGATGAAGCTTTCTTT. Protein: CATSRAGGSDDEAFF.

This clone has only one observation. CDR3: CASSSGRTSYNEQFF. The CDR3 DNA follows: TGTGCCAGCAGCTCGGGCCGCACTTCCTACAATGAGCAGTTCTTC. This chain links TRBV9 with TRBJ2-1, with no clear D. CDR3 length: 15 amino acids. Trimming removed 4 bases at V and 1 base at J, with 12 bases between. CDR1 SGDLS and CDR2 YYNGEE come from the germline V gene.

The chain uses TRBV7-7 and TRBJ1-5; D gene uncertain. The CDR3 runs to 13 residues. V shed 4 bases and J shed 3 bases, with 7 bases lying between them. Germline CDR1 SSHAT, CDR2 FNYEAQ (reference sequence). This CDR3 is CASSSGYNQPQHF. Written as DNA, the CDR3 is TGTGCCAGCAGCTCAGGTTACAATCAGCCCCAGCATTTT.

The chain employs TRBV27 and TRBJ2-7, with 11 bases that match TRBD1. The CDR3 contains 15 residues. V lost 7 bases, J lost 4 bases, and 9 bases stayed unmatched. Germline V gene sequence: CDR1 MNHEY, CDR2 SMNVEV (reference sequence). The chain's CDR3 is CASTGRDRGFYEQYF. CDR3 DNA: TGTGCCAGCACGGGAAGGGACAGGGGGTTTTACGAGCAGTACTTC.

The chain carries TRBV5-4 and TRBJ2-1, with unresolved D. Trimming took 1 base from V and 10 from J, leaving 9 bases between them. This CDR3 has 12 amino acids. Germline V gene data show CDR1 as SGHNT and CDR2 as YYREEE (reference sequence). This CDR3 reads CASSLTSREQFF. CDR3 in DNA: TGTGCCAGCAGCTTGACATCTCGGGAGCAGTTCTTC.